What follows are 6 T cell receptor beta chains derived from one specimen sequenced in a study of neurological immune-mediated disorders (dated 2019 in TCRdb). Receptor libraries were prepared by 5' RACE. Sequencing took place on an Illumina HiSeq 2500. TCRdb redid the processing of the public reads, applying fastp at Q25 and MiXCR, and retained in-frame beta chains. Each entry merges the rows of one CDR3 protein and shows their most common DNA and genes. In all, the sample holds some 10,000 distinct CDR3 sequences, and 22% of those were seen once. Roughly 13% of the sample is in the top ten clones. Sequencing was carried out using CD8+ T cells from blood. The receptor source for this set is a woman aged 40 to 50 with multiple sclerosis.

This clonotype rates as medium-sized (0.01 to 0.1%). The rearrangement joins TRBV6-5 to TRBJ2-2, with unresolved D. The CDR3 length is 11 residues. Trimming cost V 8 bases and J 1 base, with 2 bases left between them. Germline V lookup: CDR1 MNHEY, CDR2 SVGAGI. The CDR3 coding sequence is TGTGCCAGCCAGAACACCGGGGAGCTGTTTTTT. Its translation is CASQNTGELFF.

Ten or more counts support this clonotype. The chain combines TRBV6-1 with TRBJ2-1, with 14 bases identical to TRBD2. The CDR3 has 15 residues. Germline assignment: CDR1 MNHNS and CDR2 SASEGT. V dropped 5 bases and J dropped 6; count of bases not matched to a gene: 3. As DNA, the CDR3 is TGTGCCAGCAGTACGACTAGCGGGGGGGCCAATGAGCAGTTCTTC. Its translation is CASSTTSGGANEQFF.

In its sample, this clonotype was seen many times. At one boundary the junction diverges from the germline segment, which might be a read error. The chain carries TRBV29-1 and TRBJ2-2; TRBD1 or TRBD2 may be the D gene (5 bases each). The CDR3 is 13 residues long. The V gene's germline CDR1 is SQVTM and CDR2 ANQGSEA. The DNA of the CDR3 is TGCAGCGTTCTCGCCAGGGCCTCCGGGGAGTTGTTTTTT. This gives the protein CSVLARASGELFF.

This clonotype was observed at least ten times. V gene TRBV5-1 combines with J gene TRBJ2-3; D gene ambiguous. Germline CDR1 and CDR2: SGHRS and YFSETQ. This CDR3 is 16 amino acids long. V was shortened by 0 bases and J by 0 bases, with 11 bases between the two germline ends. CDR3: CASSLDVATSTDTQYF. CDR3 in DNA: TGCGCCAGCAGCTTGGATGTGGCAACTAGCACAGATACGCAGTATTTT.

This clonotype was seen ten or more times. The chain carries TRBV9 and TRBJ2-7; TRBD1 matches at 8 bases. Germline-derived CDR1 and CDR2 are SGDLS and YYNGEE. The CDR3 has 15 residues. J gave up 4 bases and V 0 bases, and 6 bases lay outside the gene matches. As DNA, the CDR3 is TGTGCCAGCAGCGTAGGGGCAGGGGGCACGTACGAGCAGTACTTC. Protein: CASSVGAGGTYEQYF.

This clonotype has at least ten counts. V usage is TRBV4-2 and J usage is TRBJ1-1; D unclear. The CDR3 loop spans 13 amino acids. V lost 6 bases and J 1 base, leaving 9 bases between the germline ends. Germline lookup yields CDR1 LGHNA and CDR2 YNFKEQ. The CDR3, as DNA: TGTGCCAGCAGTCCAACAGAGAACACTGAAGCTTTCTTT. Protein product: CASSPTENTEAFF.